This T cell receptor (beta chain) was retrieved from a study of T cells in Graves' hyperthyroidism and ophthalmopathy. RNA transcripts gave rise to amplified TCR beta CDR3 regions. The TCR CDR3 first-round RT-PCR relied on the HTBI primer set. Using its own MiXCR run on the multiplex PCR reads, TCRdb lists one record per CDR3 protein. The table includes hundreds of thousands of distinct CDR3 sequences, approximately 15% detected once. CDR1 and CDR2 (germline): MNHNS, SASEGT. Trimming shortened V by 6 bases and J by 4 bases, and 12 bases separated the two germline ends. The CDR3 has 13 amino acids. This receptor was obtained from a woman in her thirties or forties with Graves' ophthalmopathy. Sequencing used blood. This chain joins TRBV6-1 and TRBJ1-2, with a weak D call TRBD1 (5 bases). CDR3 DNA: TGTGCCAGCAGCCTAGGGGACCTCTATGGCTACACCTTC. This encodes CASSLGDLYGYTF.